The rows below give T cell receptor beta chains drawn from one sample of a study of regulatory T cells in long-lasting Graves disease. TCRdb processed the multiplex PCR reads anew with MiXCR; each CDR3 protein has one entry. The profile shows around 250,000 distinct CDR3 sequences, about 18% of them singletons. The same data also went into a second study, on T cells in Graves' hyperthyroidism and ophthalmopathy.

The specimen comprised peripheral blood mononuclear cells (PBMCs), sampled at new diagnosis, from a patient treated with antithyroid drugs. All receptors derive from a woman under 40 with Graves disease. Both conserved end residues are part of each CDR3. A D gene is named only where the DNA matches it firmly. Not all rows give a size; the values are once, few, many and, for expanded clones, a class.

>TRBJ2-6|few|TRBD2|TRBV2
CASSGGEETGANVLTF
TGTGCCAGCTCGGGAGGGGAGGAAACTGGGGCCAACGTCCTGACTTTC
>TRBJ1-2|few|NA|TRBV4-1
CASSQTPILSYTF
TGCGCCAGCAGCCAAACCCCTATCCTGAGCTACACCTTC
>TRBJ2-5|NA|NA|TRBV24-1
CATSEASEETQYF
TGTGCCACCAGTGAGGCCTCGGAGGAGACCCAGTACTTC
>TRBJ1-1|many|NA|TRBV18
CASSRTSKLQGMNTEAFF
TGTGCCAGCTCACGAACGTCCAAACTACAGGGTATGAACACTGAAGCTTTCTTT
>TRBJ2-3|once|NA|TRBV18
CASSPRDGDTQYF
TGTGCCAGCTCCCCTCGGGACGGAGATACGCAGTATTTT
>TRBJ1-4|NA|NA|TRBV10-2
CASSESTANEKLFF
TGCGCCAGCAGTGAATCGACAGCAAATGAAAAACTGTTTTTT
>TRBJ1-1|NA|TRBD1|TRBV7-2
CASSQDRVWGAEAFF
TGTGCCAGCAGCCAGGACAGGGTTTGGGGCGCTGAAGCTTTCTTT
>TRBJ2-3|many|NA|TRBV20-1
CSARDSQAGDTQYF
TGCAGTGCTAGAGATTCCCAGGCCGGGGATACGCAGTATTTT
>TRBJ2-3|many|NA|TRBV2
CASSESGGGPSTDTQYF
TGTGCCAGCAGTGAAAGTGGCGGGGGCCCTAGCACAGATACGCAGTATTTT
>TRBJ2-6|NA|NA|TRBV13
CASSKPSGQRANVLTF
TGTGCCAGCAGCAAGCCGTCTGGACAGAGGGCCAACGTCCTGACTTTC
>TRBJ1-5|many|TRBD1|TRBV12-3/TRBV12-4
CASSFQQGTQPQHF
TGTGCCAGCAGTTTTCAACAGGGGACACAGCCCCAGCATTTT
>TRBJ2-6|NA|TRBD1|TRBV27
CASGTGLRGANVLTF
TGTGCCAGCGGGACAGGCTTGAGGGGGGCCAACGTCCTGACTTTC
>TRBJ2-2|few|NA|TRBV2
CARETRGPNTGELFF
TGTGCCAGAGAAACCAGGGGCCCTAACACCGGGGAGCTGTTTTTT
>TRBJ1-6|many|NA|TRBV7-2
CASSRYGNSPLHF
TGTGCCAGCAGCCGGTACGGTAATTCACCCCTCCACTTT
>TRBJ2-7|many|TRBD1|TRBV5-1
CASSFRQGTYEQYF
TGCGCCAGCAGCTTTAGACAGGGGACCTACGAGCAGTACTTC
>TRBJ2-1|many|NA|TRBV15
CATSRGGTANEQFF
TGTGCCACCAGCAGAGGGGGGACCGCAAATGAGCAGTTCTTC
>TRBJ2-2|many|NA|TRBV3-1
CASSQVETGELFF
TGTGCCAGCAGCCAGGTTGAAACCGGGGAGCTGTTTTTT
>TRBJ1-3|many|NA|TRBV5-1
CASSTDSSSGNTIYF
TGCGCCAGCAGCACGGACAGCAGCTCTGGAAACACCATATATTTT
>TRBJ1-2|many|NA|TRBV3-1
CASSQDNGGGYYGYTF
TGTGCCAGCAGCCAAGATAACGGCGGAGGGTACTATGGCTACACCTTC
>TRBJ1-1|NA|TRBD1|TRBV12-3/TRBV12-4
CASSFWGSRQGANTEAFF
TGTGCCAGCAGTTTTTGGGGTAGTCGGCAGGGGGCGAACACTGAAGCTTTCTTT
>TRBJ2-7|many|NA|TRBV11-2
CASSLVFPSTREQYF
TGTGCCAGCAGCTTAGTTTTCCCATCCACGCGCGAGCAGTACTTC
>TRBJ2-1|NA|NA|TRBV19
CASNRGEWSYNEQFF
TGTGCCAGTAATCGCGGAGAATGGTCCTACAATGAGCAGTTCTTC
>TRBJ1-3|many|NA|TRBV19
CASSSRADSGNTIYF
TGTGCCAGTAGTTCCAGGGCGGACTCTGGAAACACCATATATTTT
>TRBJ2-3|many|TRBD2|TRBV6-2/TRBV6-3
CASSYMRGGLSTDTQYF
TGTGCCAGCAGTTATATGCGGGGGGGCCTAAGCACAGATACGCAGTATTTT
>TRBJ2-5|NA|TRBD1|TRBV12-3/TRBV12-4
CASRDRGQETQYF
TGTGCCAGCCGTGACAGGGGACAAGAGACCCAGTACTTC
>TRBJ2-5|many|NA|TRBV18
CASSLSSGFQETQYF
TGTGCCAGCTCACTGTCCTCGGGATTCCAAGAGACCCAGTACTTC
>TRBJ1-3|many|NA|TRBV15
CATSRVTYTGHGNTIYF
TGTGCCACCAGCAGAGTTACCTATACAGGGCACGGAAACACCATATATTTT
>TRBJ2-1|NA|NA|TRBV5-8
CASSILSQGNEQFF
TGTGCCAGCAGCATCCTGTCCCAGGGCAATGAGCAGTTCTTC
>TRBJ2-5|many|TRBD2|TRBV13
CASSSYGGVETQYF
TGTGCCAGCAGCTCCTACGGGGGGGTCGAGACCCAGTACTTC
>TRBJ2-3|NA|NA|TRBV12-3/TRBV12-4
CASNPGIGVDTQYF
TGTGCCAGCAACCCGGGGATCGGGGTGGATACGCAGTATTTT
>TRBJ1-4|many|TRBD1|TRBV2
CASSTRDRTNEKLFF
TGTGCCAGCAGTACCCGGGACAGAACTAATGAAAAACTGTTTTTT
>TRBJ2-3|many|NA|TRBV20-1
CSARDPVFSSTDTQYF
TGCAGTGCTAGAGATCCTGTCTTCTCTAGCACAGATACGCAGTATTTT
>TRBJ1-2|many|NA|TRBV7-9
CASSPRGWHGYTF
TGTGCCAGCAGCCCCAGGGGATGGCATGGCTACACCTTC
>TRBJ2-1|many|NA|TRBV29-1
CSVVYFSYNEQFF
TGCAGCGTTGTGTATTTCTCCTACAATGAGCAGTTCTTC
>TRBJ1-5|many|NA|TRBV18
CASSPNTAQYQPQHF
TGTGCCAGCTCACCAAATACAGCTCAATATCAGCCCCAGCATTTT
>TRBJ2-1|NA|TRBD2|TRBV20-1
CSASGLAVKYNEQFF
TGCAGTGCTAGCGGACTAGCGGTAAAATACAATGAGCAGTTCTTC
>TRBJ1-5|many|NA|TRBV18
CASSPRGEEGNQPQHF
TGTGCCAGCTCACCACGGGGCGAGGAAGGCAATCAGCCCCAGCATTTT
>TRBJ1-1|NA|NA|TRBV11-3
CASSLQGSEAFF
TGTGCCAGCAGCTTACAGGGAAGTGAAGCTTTCTTT
>TRBJ1-2|many|TRBD1|TRBV20-1
CSVPPDRGRNYGYTF
TGCAGTGTTCCCCCCGACAGGGGGCGTAACTATGGCTACACCTTC
>TRBJ1-6|many|NA|TRBV20-1
CSAFHPVSGQSRSSYNSPLHF
TGCAGTGCTTTCCACCCCGTTTCAGGGCAGAGTAGGAGCTCCTATAATTCACCCCTCCACTTT
>TRBJ1-1|NA|TRBD1|TRBV5-4
CASSTPQGAQVTEAFF
TGTGCCAGCAGCACACCCCAGGGGGCGCAGGTGACTGAAGCTTTCTTT
>TRBJ1-2|NA|TRBD1|TRBV3-1
CASSQRQGRSGYTF
TGTGCCAGCAGCCAACGACAGGGAAGAAGTGGCTACACCTTC
>TRBJ2-1|many|TRBD2|TRBV20-1
CSARSSGEPRDREQFF
TGCAGTGCTAGGTCTAGCGGGGAGCCGCGTGATCGTGAGCAGTTCTTC
>TRBJ1-1|many|NA|TRBV9
CASSPSPRGNTEAFF
TGTGCCAGCAGCCCCTCTCCCCGGGGCAACACTGAAGCTTTCTTT
>TRBJ1-3|few|TRBD1|TRBV18
CASSPVQGSSGNTIYF
TGTGCCAGCTCACCTGTACAGGGGAGCTCTGGAAACACCATATATTTT